One T cell receptor beta chain is described in this entry. The data are from a study of T cell repertoires in cytomegalovirus infection. Study at large: CMV infection together with matching HLA type was indicated by public TCR beta signatures.

TCRdb processed the reads anew with MiXCR; each CDR3 protein has one entry. The sample lists just over 300,000 distinct CDR3 sequences; under 20% were seen once. The TCR originated in a human donor in good health (CMV status not recorded). Some clones in this sample may be carry-over from other donors' samples. What was sequenced was PBMCs.

The CDR3 protein is CASSPQRGWSEKLFF. DNA for the CDR3: TGTGCCAGCAGTCCACAGAGGGGCTGGAGTGAAAAACTGTTTTTT. The V and J genes are TRBV12-3 or TRBV12-4 and TRBJ1-4, with a possible D match to TRBD1 (5 bases). Trimming removed 5 bases from V and 7 bases from J, with 17 bases in between. The CDR3 consists of 15 residues.